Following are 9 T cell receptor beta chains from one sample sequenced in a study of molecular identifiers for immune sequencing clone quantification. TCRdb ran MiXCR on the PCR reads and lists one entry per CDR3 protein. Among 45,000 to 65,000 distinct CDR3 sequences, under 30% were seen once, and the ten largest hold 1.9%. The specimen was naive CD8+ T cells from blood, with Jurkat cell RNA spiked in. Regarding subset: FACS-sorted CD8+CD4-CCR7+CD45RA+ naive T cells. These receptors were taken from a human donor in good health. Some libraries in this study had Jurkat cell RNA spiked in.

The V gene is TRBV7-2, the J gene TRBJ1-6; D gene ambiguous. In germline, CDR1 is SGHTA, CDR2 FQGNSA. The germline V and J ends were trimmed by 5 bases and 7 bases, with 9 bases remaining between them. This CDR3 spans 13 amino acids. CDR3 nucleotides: TGTGCCAGCAGCAACGCCCCCAATTCACCCCTCCACTTT. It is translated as CASSNAPNSPLHF. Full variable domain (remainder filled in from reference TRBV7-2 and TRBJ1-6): GAGVSQSPSNKVTEKGKDVELRCDPISGHTALYWYRQSLGQGLEFLIYFQGNSAPDKSGLPSDRFSAERTGGSVSTLTIQRTQQEDSAVYLCASSNAPNSPLHFGNGTRLTVT.

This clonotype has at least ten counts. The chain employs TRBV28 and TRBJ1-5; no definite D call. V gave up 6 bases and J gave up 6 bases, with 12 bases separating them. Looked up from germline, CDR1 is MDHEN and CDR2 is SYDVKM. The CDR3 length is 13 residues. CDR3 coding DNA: TGTGCCAGCAGCCCTACTGGACGTCAGCCCCAGCATTTT. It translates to CASSPTGRQPQHF.

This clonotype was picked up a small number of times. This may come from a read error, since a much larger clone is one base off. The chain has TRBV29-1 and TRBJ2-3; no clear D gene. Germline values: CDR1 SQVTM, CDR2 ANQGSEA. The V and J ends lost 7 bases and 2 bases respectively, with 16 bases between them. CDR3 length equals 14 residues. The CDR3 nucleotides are TGCAGCGACGGAACGGAGCTTCTCACAGATACGCAGTATTTT. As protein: CSDGTELLTDTQYF.

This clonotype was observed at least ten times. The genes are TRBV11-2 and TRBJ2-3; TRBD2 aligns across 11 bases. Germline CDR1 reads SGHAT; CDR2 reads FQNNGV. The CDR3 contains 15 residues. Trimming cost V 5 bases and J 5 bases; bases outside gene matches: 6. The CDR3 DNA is TGTGCCAGCAGCACTAGCGGGGGACGGGGAGATACGCAGTATTTT. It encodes CASSTSGGRGDTQYF.

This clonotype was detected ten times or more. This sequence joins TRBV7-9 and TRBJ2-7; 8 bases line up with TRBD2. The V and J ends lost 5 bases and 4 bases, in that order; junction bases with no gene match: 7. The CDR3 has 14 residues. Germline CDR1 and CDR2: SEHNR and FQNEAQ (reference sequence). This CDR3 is CASSGVAGKYEQYF. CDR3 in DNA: TGTGCCAGCAGCGGCGTAGCGGGGAAGTACGAGCAGTACTTC.

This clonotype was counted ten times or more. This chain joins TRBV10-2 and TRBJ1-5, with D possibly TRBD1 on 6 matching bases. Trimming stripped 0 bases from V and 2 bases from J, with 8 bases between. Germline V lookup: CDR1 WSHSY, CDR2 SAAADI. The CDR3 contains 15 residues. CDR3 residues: CASSESRGGNQPQHF. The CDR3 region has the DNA TGCGCCAGCAGTGAGTCCAGGGGTGGCAATCAGCCCCAGCATTTT.

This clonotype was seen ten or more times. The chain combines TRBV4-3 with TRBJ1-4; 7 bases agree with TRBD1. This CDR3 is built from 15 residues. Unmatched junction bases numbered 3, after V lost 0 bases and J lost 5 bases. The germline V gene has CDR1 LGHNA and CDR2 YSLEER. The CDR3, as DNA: TGCGCCAGCAGCCAAGACAGGGGGATGAATGAAAAACTGTTTTTT. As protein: CASSQDRGMNEKLFF.

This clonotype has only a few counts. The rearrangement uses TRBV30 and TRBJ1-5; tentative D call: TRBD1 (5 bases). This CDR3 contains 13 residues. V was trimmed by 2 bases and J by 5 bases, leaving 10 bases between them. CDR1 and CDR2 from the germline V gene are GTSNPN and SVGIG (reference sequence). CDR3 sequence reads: CAWSPGGDQPQHF. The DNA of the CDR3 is TGTGCCTGGAGTCCCGGGGGGGATCAGCCCCAGCATTTT.

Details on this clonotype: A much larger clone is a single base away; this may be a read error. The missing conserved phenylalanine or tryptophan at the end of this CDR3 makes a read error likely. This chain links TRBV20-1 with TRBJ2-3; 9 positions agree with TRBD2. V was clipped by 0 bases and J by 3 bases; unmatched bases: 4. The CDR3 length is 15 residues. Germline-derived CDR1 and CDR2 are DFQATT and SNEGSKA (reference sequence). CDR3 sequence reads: CSARDQTSGTDTQYI. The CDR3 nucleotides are TGCAGTGCTAGAGATCAGACTAGCGGAACAGATACGCAGTATATT.